Listed below are T cell receptor beta chains from one sample, sequenced in a study of Ad26.COV2.S vaccination and SARS-CoV-2 variants. Only in-frame clones appear in the TCRdb table, and some are missing; sequencing was by immunoSEQ multiplex PCR. The table shows about 420,000 clones, with roughly 88% occurring only once. The source material was peripheral blood, sampled in a trial of Ad26.COV2.S vaccine versus placebo. The receptors were sampled from a person aged 18-65 years who received the Ad26.COV2.S COVID-19 vaccine or a placebo. Both conserved end residues are part of each CDR3. Each record gives: D gene, clone size, J gene, V gene, CDR3 length, CDR3 DNA, CDR3 protein. The D gene is left open where the match is weak. Rows may omit the clone size; those that give it use once, few, many or a size class.

d_gene: TRBD1; abundance: -; j_gene: TRBJ2-1; v_gene: TRBV30; len: 14; CDR3nt: TGTGCCTGGAGTCGGGACAGTCTCTACAATGAGCAGTTCTTC; CDR3aa: CAWSRDSLYNEQFF
d_gene: TRBD1; abundance: -; j_gene: TRBJ2-7; v_gene: TRBV2; len: 15; CDR3nt: TGTGCCAGCAGTGGTATTGTGACAGGGAACTACGAGCAGTACTTC; CDR3aa: CASSGIVTGNYEQYF
d_gene: -; abundance: -; j_gene: TRBJ2-1; v_gene: TRBV27; len: 15; CDR3nt: TGTGCCAGCAGTTTATCAAATGGTGCCGTAAATGAGCAGTTCTTC; CDR3aa: CASSLSNGAVNEQFF
d_gene: -; abundance: -; j_gene: TRBJ2-3; v_gene: TRBV30; len: 15; CDR3nt: TGTGCCTGGAAACCGGGACCCAGGGCCACAGATACGCAGTATTTT; CDR3aa: CAWKPGPRATDTQYF
d_gene: -; abundance: -; j_gene: TRBJ2-5; v_gene: TRBV20-1; len: 14; CDR3nt: TGCAGTGCTAGTGTGGTGGGCGGGGCGGAGACCCAGTACTTC; CDR3aa: CSASVVGGAETQYF
d_gene: -; abundance: -; j_gene: TRBJ1-1; v_gene: TRBV9; len: 19; CDR3nt: TGTGCCAGCAGCGTAGGAGGCGTCGCCCGACCGGGGAAGAACACTGAAGCTTTCTTT; CDR3aa: CASSVGGVARPGKNTEAFF
d_gene: TRBD2; abundance: -; j_gene: TRBJ2-1; v_gene: TRBV27; len: 16; CDR3nt: TGTGCCAGCAGTTTATCGGGACTAGCGGGGGGCCCTGAGCAGTTCTTC; CDR3aa: CASSLSGLAGGPEQFF
d_gene: -; abundance: -; j_gene: TRBJ2-1; v_gene: TRBV6-2/TRBV6-3; len: 13; CDR3nt: TGTGCCAGCAGTTCATATCTTAGCGAAAGGCAGTTCTTC; CDR3aa: CASSSYLSERQFF
d_gene: TRBD1; abundance: -; j_gene: TRBJ1-4; v_gene: TRBV19; len: 13; CDR3nt: TGTGCCAGTACCCGGACAGGGGATGAAAAACTGTTTTTT; CDR3aa: CASTRTGDEKLFF
d_gene: TRBD1; abundance: few; j_gene: TRBJ1-6; v_gene: TRBV10-3; len: 14; CDR3nt: TGTGCCATCAGTGATGGACAGGGAGTTTCACCCCTCCACTTT; CDR3aa: CAISDGQGVSPLHF
d_gene: -; abundance: once; j_gene: TRBJ1-5; v_gene: TRBV28; len: 14; CDR3nt: TGTGCCAGCAGTTTTCTATATAGCAATCAGCCCCAGCATTTT; CDR3aa: CASSFLYSNQPQHF
d_gene: TRBD1; abundance: -; j_gene: TRBJ1-5; v_gene: TRBV6-2/TRBV6-3; len: 15; CDR3nt: TGTGCCAGCAGTTCCAAAGACAGGGGAAGTCAGCCCCAGCATTTT; CDR3aa: CASSSKDRGSQPQHF
d_gene: TRBD1; abundance: -; j_gene: TRBJ1-5; v_gene: TRBV9; len: 12; CDR3nt: TGTGCCAAAACGACAGGGAATCAGCCCCAGCATTTT; CDR3aa: CAKTTGNQPQHF
d_gene: TRBD2; abundance: -; j_gene: TRBJ2-1; v_gene: TRBV9; len: 15; CDR3nt: TGTGCCAGCAGCCCCCGGACTAGCGGCCACAATGAGCAGTTCTTC; CDR3aa: CASSPRTSGHNEQFF
d_gene: -; abundance: -; j_gene: TRBJ2-3; v_gene: TRBV7-2; len: 15; CDR3nt: TGTGCCAGCAGCTTAGGCGTACCCAGAACAGATACGCAGTATTTT; CDR3aa: CASSLGVPRTDTQYF
d_gene: -; abundance: -; j_gene: TRBJ2-7; v_gene: TRBV5-6; len: 15; CDR3nt: TGTGCCAGCAGCTTGATGTCACAGGGTGTGGTCGAGCAGTACTTC; CDR3aa: CASSLMSQGVVEQYF
d_gene: -; abundance: -; j_gene: TRBJ2-5; v_gene: TRBV29-1; len: 14; CDR3nt: TGCAGCGGGGGCTTAGCCTCCTTGGGGGAGACCCAGTACTTC; CDR3aa: CSGGLASLGETQYF
d_gene: -; abundance: -; j_gene: TRBJ2-2; v_gene: TRBV10-1; len: 13; CDR3nt: TGCGCCAGCAGTCTAGATGTCACCGGGGAGCTGTTTTTT; CDR3aa: CASSLDVTGELFF
d_gene: TRBD1; abundance: -; j_gene: TRBJ2-7; v_gene: TRBV25-1; len: 15; CDR3nt: TGTGCCAGCAGGGGACAGGGGGCTCGAGCTGTCGAGCAGTACTTC; CDR3aa: CASRGQGARAVEQYF
d_gene: TRBD1; abundance: -; j_gene: TRBJ1-2; v_gene: TRBV30; len: 13; CDR3nt: TGTGCCTGGAAGAGGGACAGGATCTATGGCTACACCTTC; CDR3aa: CAWKRDRIYGYTF
d_gene: -; abundance: few; j_gene: TRBJ1-3; v_gene: TRBV5-4; len: 15; CDR3nt: TGTGCCAGCAGCTTGGACGCGAACTCTGGAAACACCATATATTTT; CDR3aa: CASSLDANSGNTIYF
d_gene: -; abundance: -; j_gene: TRBJ2-7; v_gene: TRBV5-1; len: 14; CDR3nt: TGCGCCAGCAGCTGGGACGGCTATTCCTACGAGCAGTACTTC; CDR3aa: CASSWDGYSYEQYF
d_gene: TRBD2; abundance: -; j_gene: TRBJ2-1; v_gene: TRBV30; len: 13; CDR3nt: TGTGCCTGGACTAGCGGGGGGGCCATTCTTGAGTTCTTC; CDR3aa: CAWTSGGAILEFF
d_gene: TRBD1; abundance: -; j_gene: TRBJ1-6; v_gene: TRBV3-1/TRBV3-2; len: 16; CDR3nt: TGTGCCAGCAGCCAAGCCGGGACAGGGGCCAATTCACCCCTCCACTTT; CDR3aa: CASSQAGTGANSPLHF